This T cell receptor (beta chain) was identified in a study of shared clonotypes between healthy human individuals. TCRdb's copy holds only in-frame clones and misses some; the assay was immunoSEQ multiplex PCR. The profile covers under 650,000 clones, with 95% to 97% appearing a single time and 0.055% to 0.075% taken by the ten largest. The donors, all of them Caucasian adults, lived in Nashville, Tennessee. Germline CDR1 and CDR2: MNHEY and SVGAGI. The CDR3 length is 16 residues. Trimming took 2 bases from V and 2 from J, leaving 16 bases between them. The clonotype was recovered from a woman in her twenties or thirties in good health. Sequencing was carried out using naive CD4+ T cells sorted from blood. Subset given: CD45RA+ positively selected. The rearrangement joins TRBV6-5 to TRBJ2-7; tentatively, D is TRBD2 (6 bases). In DNA, the CDR3 is TGTGCCAGCAGTTACATTCGGCGGGGAACTCCCTACGAGCAGTACTTC. It specifies CASSYIRRGTPYEQYF.